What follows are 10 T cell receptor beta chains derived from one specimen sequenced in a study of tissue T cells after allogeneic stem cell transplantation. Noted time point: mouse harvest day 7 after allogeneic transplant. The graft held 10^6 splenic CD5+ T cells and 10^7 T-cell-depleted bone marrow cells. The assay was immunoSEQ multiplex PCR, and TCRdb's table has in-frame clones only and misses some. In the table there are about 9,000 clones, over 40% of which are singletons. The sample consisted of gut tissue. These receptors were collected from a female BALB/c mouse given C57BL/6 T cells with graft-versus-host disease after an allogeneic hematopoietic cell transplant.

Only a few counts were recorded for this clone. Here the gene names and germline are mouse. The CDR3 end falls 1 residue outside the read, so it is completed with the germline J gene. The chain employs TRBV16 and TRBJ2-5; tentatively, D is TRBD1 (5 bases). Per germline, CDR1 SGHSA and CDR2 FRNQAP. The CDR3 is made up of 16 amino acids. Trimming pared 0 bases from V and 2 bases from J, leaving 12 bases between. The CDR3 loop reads CASSLEGWTTQDTQYF. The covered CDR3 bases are TGTGCAAGCAGCTTAGAGGGTTGGACAACCCAAGACACCCAGTAC.

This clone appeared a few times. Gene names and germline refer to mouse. CDR3 bases read: TGTGCCAGCAGTCCCTCCAGGAAAACAGAAGTCTTC. Translation: CASSPSRKTEVF. The entire CDR3 reads CASSPSRKTEVFF. The chain joins TRBV26 to TRBJ1-1, with D unclear. The DNA ends 1 residue before the CDR3 does, and the rest of the CDR3 is filled in from the germline J gene. Trimming pared 4 bases from V and 5 bases from J, leaving 11 bases between. From germline, CDR1 is KGHPV and CDR2 FQNQEV (reference sequence). This CDR3 is built from 13 residues.

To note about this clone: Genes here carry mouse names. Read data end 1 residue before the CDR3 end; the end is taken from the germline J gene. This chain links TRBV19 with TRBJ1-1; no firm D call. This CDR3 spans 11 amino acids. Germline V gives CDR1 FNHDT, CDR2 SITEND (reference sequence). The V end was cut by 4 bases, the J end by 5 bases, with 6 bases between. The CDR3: CASSSGTEVFF. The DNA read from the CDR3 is TGTGCCAGCAGTTCGGGGACAGAAGTCTTC. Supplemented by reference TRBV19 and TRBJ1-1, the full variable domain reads GGIITQTPKFLIGQEGQKLTLKCQQNFNHDTMYWYRQDSGKGLRLIYYSITENDLQKGDLSEGYDASREKKSSFSLTVTSAQKNEMAVFLCASSSGTEVFFGKGTRLTVV.

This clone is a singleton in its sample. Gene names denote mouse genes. CDR3 loop: CASTRGSAETLYF. The sequenced CDR3 bases are TGTGCCAGCACCAGGGGTAGTGCAGAAACGCTGTAT. The chain combines TRBV13-1 with TRBJ2-3, with D tentatively TRBD1 (6 bases). The sequence runs out 1 residue before the end of the CDR3; the remainder is reconstructed from the germline J gene. This CDR3 has 13 amino acids. Germline lookup yields CDR1 NSHNY and CDR2 SYGAGN. V lost 6 bases and J 0 bases, leaving 8 bases between the germline ends.

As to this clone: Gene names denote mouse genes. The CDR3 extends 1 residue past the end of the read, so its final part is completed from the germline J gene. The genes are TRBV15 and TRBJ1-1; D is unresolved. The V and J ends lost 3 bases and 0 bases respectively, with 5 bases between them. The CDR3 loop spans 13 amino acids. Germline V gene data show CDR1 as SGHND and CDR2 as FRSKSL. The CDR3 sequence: CASSFGANTEVFF. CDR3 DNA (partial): TGTGCCAGCAGTTTTGGGGCAAACACAGAAGTCTTC.

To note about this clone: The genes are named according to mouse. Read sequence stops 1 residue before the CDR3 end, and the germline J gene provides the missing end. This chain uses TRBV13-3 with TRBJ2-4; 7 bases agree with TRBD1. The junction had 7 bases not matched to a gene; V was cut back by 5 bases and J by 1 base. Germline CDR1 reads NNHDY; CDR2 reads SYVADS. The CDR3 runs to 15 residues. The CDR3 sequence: CASSLDREGQNTLYF. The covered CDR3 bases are TGTGCCAGCAGCCTCGACAGGGAAGGTCAAAACACCTTGTAC.

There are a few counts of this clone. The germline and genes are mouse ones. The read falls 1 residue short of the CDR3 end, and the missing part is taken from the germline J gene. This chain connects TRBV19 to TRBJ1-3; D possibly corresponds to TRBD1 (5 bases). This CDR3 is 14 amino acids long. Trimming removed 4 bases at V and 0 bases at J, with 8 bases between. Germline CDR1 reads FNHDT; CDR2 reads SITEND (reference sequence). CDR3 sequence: CASSRQYSGNTLYF. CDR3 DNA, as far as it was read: TGTGCCAGCAGTCGACAGTATTCTGGAAATACGCTCTAT. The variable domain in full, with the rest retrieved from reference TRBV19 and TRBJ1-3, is GGIITQTPKFLIGQEGQKLTLKCQQNFNHDTMYWYRQDSGKGLRLIYYSITENDLQKGDLSEGYDASREKKSSFSLTVTSAQKNEMAVFLCASSRQYSGNTLYFGEGSRLIVV.

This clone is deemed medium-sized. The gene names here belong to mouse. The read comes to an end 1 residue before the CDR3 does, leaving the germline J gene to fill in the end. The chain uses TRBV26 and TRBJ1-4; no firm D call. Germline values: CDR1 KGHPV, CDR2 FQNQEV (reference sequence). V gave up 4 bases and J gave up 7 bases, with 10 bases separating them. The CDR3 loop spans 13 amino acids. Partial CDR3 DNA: TGTGCCAGCAGTCGGAGGGAGAGCGAAAGATTATTT. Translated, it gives CASSRRESERLF. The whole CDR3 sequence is CASSRRESERLFF.

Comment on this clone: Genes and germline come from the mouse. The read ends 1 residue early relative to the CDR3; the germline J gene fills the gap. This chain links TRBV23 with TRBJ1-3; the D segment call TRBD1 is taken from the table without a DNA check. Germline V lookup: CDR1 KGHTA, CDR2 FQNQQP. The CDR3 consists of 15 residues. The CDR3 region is CSSSPTGYSGNTLYF. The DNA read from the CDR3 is TGCTCCAGCAGTCCGACAGGTTATTCTGGAAATACGCTCTAT.

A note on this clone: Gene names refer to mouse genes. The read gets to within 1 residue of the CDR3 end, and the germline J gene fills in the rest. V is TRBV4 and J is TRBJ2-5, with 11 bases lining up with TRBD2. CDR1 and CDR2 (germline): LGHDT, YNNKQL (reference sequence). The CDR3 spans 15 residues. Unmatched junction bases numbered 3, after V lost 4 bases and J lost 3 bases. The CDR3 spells CASSSDWGGQDTQYF. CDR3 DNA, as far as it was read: TGTGCCAGCAGCTCCGACTGGGGGGGGCAAGACACCCAGTAC.